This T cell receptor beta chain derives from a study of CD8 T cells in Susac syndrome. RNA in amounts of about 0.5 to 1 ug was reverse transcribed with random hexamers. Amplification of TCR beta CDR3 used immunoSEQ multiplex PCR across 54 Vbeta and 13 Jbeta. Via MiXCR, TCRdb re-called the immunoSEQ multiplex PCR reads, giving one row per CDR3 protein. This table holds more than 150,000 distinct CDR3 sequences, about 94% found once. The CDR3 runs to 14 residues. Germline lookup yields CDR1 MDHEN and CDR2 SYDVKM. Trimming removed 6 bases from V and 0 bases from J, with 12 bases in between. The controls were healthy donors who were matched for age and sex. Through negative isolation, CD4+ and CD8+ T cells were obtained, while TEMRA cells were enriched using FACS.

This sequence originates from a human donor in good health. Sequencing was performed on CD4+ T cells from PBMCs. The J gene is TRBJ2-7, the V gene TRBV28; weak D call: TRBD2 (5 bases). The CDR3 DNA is TGTGCCAGCAGGGCGGGTCACGACTCCTACGAGCAGTACTTC. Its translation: CASRAGHDSYEQYF.